Below, 7 T cell receptor beta chains from the same sample are listed, as sequenced in a study of blood T cell repertoires in COVID-19. Clones were read by immunoSEQ multiplex PCR, and TCRdb kept only the in-frame ones, dropping some. The sample lists fewer than 80,000 clones, approximately 78% occurring once. Sample: peripheral blood. Every receptor here comes from a man in his fifties or sixties with COVID-19, enrolled during active disease.

The chain uses TRBV5-1 and TRBJ2-5; 9 bases align to TRBD1. Losses at the gene ends were 3 bases for V and 4 bases for J; bases not matched to a gene: 10. Germline values: CDR1 SGHRS, CDR2 YFSETQ. The CDR3 length is 16 residues. The CDR3 sequence: CASSSPWGTGIETQYF. CDR3 sequence (DNA): TGCGCCAGCAGCTCGCCCTGGGGGACAGGGATAGAGACCCAGTACTTC.

V usage is TRBV7-9 and J usage is TRBJ1-5; D is uncertain. This CDR3 has 13 residues. Germline lookup yields CDR1 SEHNR and CDR2 FQNEAQ (reference sequence). V was trimmed by 2 bases and J by 7 bases, leaving 9 bases between them. CDR3 coding DNA: TGTGCCAGCAGCTTATCGGGGAGCCAGCCCCAGCATTTT. Translated: CASSLSGSQPQHF.

The genes are TRBV2 and TRBJ2-1, with TRBD2 matching 8 bases. V shed 6 bases, J shed 4 bases, and the junction held 5 bases outside the gene matches. The germline CDR1 and CDR2 sequences are SNHLY and FYNNEI. This CDR3 has 14 residues. CDR3 coding DNA: TGTGCCAGCAGCAATAAGCGGGGGTACAATGAGCAGTTCTTC. This sequence encodes CASSNKRGYNEQFF.

The J gene is TRBJ1-4, the V gene TRBV28; possible D gene TRBD1, 5 bases. CDR1 and CDR2 (germline): MDHEN, SYDVKM. The germline V and J ends were trimmed by 7 bases and 0 bases, with 12 bases remaining between them. CDR3 length: 15 residues. In DNA, the CDR3 is TGTGCCAGCAAACGGGGGGGGACAACTAATGAAAAACTGTTTTTT. Its translation is CASKRGGTTNEKLFF. Using reference TRBV28 and TRBJ1-4 for the parts outside the CDR3, the full variable domain is DVKVTQSSRYLVKRTGEKVFLECVQDMDHENMFWYRQDPGLGLRLIYFSYDVKMKEKGDIPEGYSVSREKKERFSLILESASTNQTSMYLCASKRGGTTNEKLFFGSGTQLSVL.

This clone was picked up a small number of times. This chain connects TRBV11-2 to TRBJ1-6, with D maybe TRBD1 (6 bases). V was shortened by 5 bases and J by 10 bases, with 12 bases between the two germline ends. The CDR3 is 13 residues long. CDR1 is SGHAT, CDR2 FQNNGV, per germline. The CDR3 region is CASSAQGQSPLHF. CDR3 in DNA: TGTGCCAGCAGCGCTCAGGGGCAATCACCCCTCCACTTT.

This chain connects TRBV29-1 to TRBJ2-7; tentatively, D is TRBD2 (6 bases). The CDR3 runs 11 residues. V was trimmed by 6 bases and J by 2 bases, leaving 8 bases between them. From germline, CDR1 is SQVTM and CDR2 ANQGSEA. CDR3 region: CSVRRAYEQYF. CDR3 coding DNA: TGCAGCGTGCGGAGGGCCTACGAGCAGTACTTC.

V gene TRBV10-2 combines with J gene TRBJ2-4; 7 positions match TRBD2. CDR1 WSHSY and CDR2 SAAADI come from the germline V gene. Unmatched junction bases numbered 12, after V lost 3 bases and J lost 10 bases. This CDR3 contains 15 residues. CDR3 region: CASSDIAVGEGIQYF. The DNA of the CDR3 is TGCGCCAGCAGTGATATTGCCGTCGGGGAGGGAATTCAGTACTTC.